This T cell receptor beta chain came from a study of cytomegalovirus exposure and HLA in healthy donors. General study points: Subsequent analysis revealed that first-cohort TCR clusters tended to co-occur in the roughly 120 validation repertoires.

Germline CDR1 reads MNHEY; CDR2 reads SMNVEV (reference sequence). Trimming removed 6 bases from V and 0 bases from J; junction bases left unmatched: 10. The length of the CDR3 is 16 residues. To note about this clone: Its matching antigen is unknown.

Sequenced by immunoSEQ multiplex PCR; TCRdb stores in-frame clones only, minus some. The sample lists a few hundred thousand clones; roughly 88% were seen once. The TCR was taken from a woman between 25 and 40 years old in good health and CMV-seronegative. Sequenced input: PBMCs. This rearrangement joins TRBV27 to TRBJ2-7; TRBD1 aligns across 8 bases. The CDR3, as DNA: TGTGCCAGCAGCGGAAGACAGGGGACGCCCTCCTACGAGCAGTACTTC. It codes for CASSGRQGTPSYEQYF.